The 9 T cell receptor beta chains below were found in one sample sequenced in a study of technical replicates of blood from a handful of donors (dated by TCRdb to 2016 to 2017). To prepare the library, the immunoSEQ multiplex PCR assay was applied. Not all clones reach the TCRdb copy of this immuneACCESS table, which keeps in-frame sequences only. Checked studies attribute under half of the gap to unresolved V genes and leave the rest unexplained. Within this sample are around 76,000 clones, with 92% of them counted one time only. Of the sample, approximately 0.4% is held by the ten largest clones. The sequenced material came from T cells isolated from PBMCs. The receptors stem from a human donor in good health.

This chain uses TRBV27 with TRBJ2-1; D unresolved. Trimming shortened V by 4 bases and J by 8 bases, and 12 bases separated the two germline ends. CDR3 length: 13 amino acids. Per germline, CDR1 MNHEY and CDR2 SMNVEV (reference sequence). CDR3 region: CASSYVVEDEQFF. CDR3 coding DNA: TGTGCCAGCAGTTATGTGGTAGAGGATGAGCAGTTCTTC.

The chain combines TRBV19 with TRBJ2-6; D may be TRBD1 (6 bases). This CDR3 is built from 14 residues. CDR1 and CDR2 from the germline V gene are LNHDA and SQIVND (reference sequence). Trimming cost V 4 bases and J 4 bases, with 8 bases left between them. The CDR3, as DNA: TGTGCCAGTAGTAAACAGGGAGGGGCCAACGTCCTGACTTTC. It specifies CASSKQGGANVLTF.

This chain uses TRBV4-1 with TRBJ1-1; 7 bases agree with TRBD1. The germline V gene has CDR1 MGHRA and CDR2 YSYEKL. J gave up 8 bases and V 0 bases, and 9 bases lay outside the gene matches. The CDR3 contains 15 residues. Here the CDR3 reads CASSQERVQGEEAFF. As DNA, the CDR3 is TGCGCCAGCAGCCAAGAGAGGGTTCAGGGGGAGGAAGCTTTCTTT.

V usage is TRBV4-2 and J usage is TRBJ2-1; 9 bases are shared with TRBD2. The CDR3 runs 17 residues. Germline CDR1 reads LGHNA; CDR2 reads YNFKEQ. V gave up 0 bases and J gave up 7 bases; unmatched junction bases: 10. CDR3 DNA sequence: TGTGCCAGCAGCCAAGATCCTAGCGGGACCCTCTGGAATGAGCAGTTCTTC. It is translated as CASSQDPSGTLWNEQFF.

The DNA for the CDR3 is TGTGCCAGCAGCGTAGGGCACCTCGCTAACTATGGCTACACCTTC. This gives the protein CASSVGHLANYGYTF. The J gene is TRBJ1-2, the V gene TRBV9, with unresolved D. Deletions cut 0 bases from V and 0 bases from J, with 9 bases between. The CDR3 is 15 residues long. CDR1 and CDR2 from the germline V gene are SGDLS and YYNGEE. Full variable domain (missing parts from reference TRBV9 and TRBJ1-2): DSGVTQTPKHLITATGQRVTLRCSPRSGDLSVYWYQQSLDQGLQFLIQYYNGEERAKGNILERFSAQQFPDLHSELNLSSLELGDSALYFCASSVGHLANYGYTFGSGTRLTVV.

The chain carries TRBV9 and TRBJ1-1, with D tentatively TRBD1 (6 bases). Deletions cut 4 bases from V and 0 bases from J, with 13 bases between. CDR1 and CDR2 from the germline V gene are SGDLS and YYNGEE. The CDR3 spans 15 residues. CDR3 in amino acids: CASSLGHRMNTEAFF. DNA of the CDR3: TGTGCCAGCAGCCTGGGACACCGCATGAACACTGAAGCTTTCTTT.

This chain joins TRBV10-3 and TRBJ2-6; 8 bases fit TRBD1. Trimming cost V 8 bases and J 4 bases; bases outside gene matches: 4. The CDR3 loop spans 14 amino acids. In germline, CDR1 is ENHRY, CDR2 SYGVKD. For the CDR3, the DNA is TGTGCCATCGGACAGGGTACCGGGGCCAACGTCCTGACTTTC. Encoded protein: CAIGQGTGANVLTF.

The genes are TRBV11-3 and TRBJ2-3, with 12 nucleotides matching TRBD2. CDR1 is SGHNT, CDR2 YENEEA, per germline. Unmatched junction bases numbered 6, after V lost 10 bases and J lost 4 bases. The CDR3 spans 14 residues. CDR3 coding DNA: TGTGCCACGACTAGCGGGAGAACCCCAGATACGCAGTATTTT. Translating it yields CATTSGRTPDTQYF.

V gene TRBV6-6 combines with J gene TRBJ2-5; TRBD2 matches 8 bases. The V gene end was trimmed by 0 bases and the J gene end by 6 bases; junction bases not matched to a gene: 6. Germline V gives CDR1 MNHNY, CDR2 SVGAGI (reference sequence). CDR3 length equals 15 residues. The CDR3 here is CASSYSSGSSKTQYF. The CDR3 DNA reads TGTGCCAGCAGTTACTCGAGCGGGAGTAGTAAGACCCAGTACTTC.